This T cell receptor beta chain was recorded in a study of CD8+ T cells in alopecia areata. Whole-study findings and limits: Association of baseline CD8+ expansion with response is uncertain owing to one nonresponder.

As for treatment: oral pan-JAK inhibitor, 5-10 mg twice daily. Of note for this clone: The antigen remains unidentified.

The CDR3 length is 13 residues. V lost 4 bases, J lost 1 base, and 8 bases lay in between. Germline V CDR1 and CDR2: GTSNPN, SVGIG (reference sequence). Investigators isolated RNA and reverse transcribed it into cDNA to act as the sequencing template. The method was immunoSEQ multiplex PCR; TCRdb's version includes in-frame clones alone and lacks a portion of them. The table shows about 190,000 clones, with about 60% occurring only once. The sequences come from CD8+ T cells sorted from blood, collected at week 24, from a patient treated with tofacitinib. The sequence came from a human donor with alopecia areata. The chain joins TRBV30 to TRBJ1-5; D unresolved. The chain's CDR3 is CAWNEHSNQPQHF. The CDR3 DNA follows: TGTGCCTGGAATGAACACAGCAATCAGCCCCAGCATTTT.